This T cell receptor beta chain was captured in a study of T cell responses to AZD1222 COVID-19 vaccine. Second-dose intervals of approximately 4 or approximately 12 weeks were pooled. Remarks on this clone: What it binds is unknown.

Measured with immunoSEQ multiplex PCR; TCRdb has only the in-frame clones, and not every one. The sample consists of tens of thousands of clones, roughly 87% of them appearing once. General observations from the study: The donor cohort was predominantly white British with a female majority, and clonal diversity may have been underestimated. Spike-specific TCR repertoires showed rising breadth and depth after two AZD1222 doses.

The junction had 2 bases not matched to a gene; V was cut back by 0 bases and J by 1 base. Germline CDR1 reads SGHNT; CDR2 reads YYREEE (reference sequence). This CDR3 is 16 amino acids long. This receptor was obtained from an adult who received the AZD1222 COVID-19 vaccine. The gene calls are TRBV5-4 and TRBJ2-3; 10 nucleotides match TRBD2. Specimen: peripheral blood, collected 28 days after the second AZD1222 dose. CDR3 region: CASSLGTSGGTDTQYF. The CDR3, as DNA: TGTGCCAGCAGCTTGGGTACTAGCGGGGGCACAGATACGCAGTATTTT.